The rows below give T cell receptor beta chains drawn from one sample of a study of blood T cell repertoires in COVID-19. Method: immunoSEQ multiplex PCR; TCRdb's copy keeps in-frame clones and lacks some. The sample lists approximately 260,000 clones, 70% to 85% occurring once. The source material was peripheral blood. The receptor set was obtained from a woman in her 40s with active or convalescent COVID-19. CDR3s include the opening cysteine and the closing phenylalanine or tryptophan. Clone sizes are given selectively: once, few, many, or a class where the clone is expanded.

CDR3	size	V
CASSPGGRNYGYTF	.	TRBV5-1
CASSRTGNEQFF	few	TRBV9
CASSPRAGEKLFF	.	TRBV18
CASSQSPGSIQHF	.	TRBV16
CASSDWRGALQETQYF	.	TRBV12-1
CASSQGRGNQPQHF	.	TRBV3-1/TRBV3-2
CASSQDWGQDQPQHF	.	TRBV3-1/TRBV3-2
CASSQITRGRASTIYF	.	TRBV3-1/TRBV3-2
CASSRSTGIGYTF	.	TRBV6-6
CASSDVGAGHNEQFF	.	TRBV6-4
CATSRDQAVSSYEQYF	once	TRBV15
CASSETGSTNYGYTF	few	TRBV6-1
CASSLSGFGQETQYF	.	TRBV5-1
CASIGQGAYNEQFF	.	TRBV2
CASSERNQPQHF	few	TRBV2
CASRYRLAGGQETQYF	.	TRBV3-1/TRBV3-2
CASSLASGGYNEQFF	few	TRBV5-1
CASSGGDTEAFF	few	TRBV19
CASSLRTGGSYEQYF	medium-sized	TRBV5-4
CASSLGSVSDEQFF	.	TRBV11-1
CASSQETGPTRYGYTF	.	TRBV3-1/TRBV3-2
CASTSGAGGTYNEQFF	.	TRBV3-1/TRBV3-2
CASSQAGTGESQPQHF	medium-sized	TRBV4-2
CASSRTGVGNTIYF	.	TRBV5-6
CASSIDWDRDNQPQHF	few	TRBV19
CASSPDSTKQFF	.	TRBV7-9
CATSETQIYGYTF	.	TRBV24-1
CASAVTSGSTDTQYF	.	TRBV2
CASSETGLANYGYTF	.	TRBV2
CASTPTGTGGVETQYF	.	TRBV9
CASSLGAGNTEAFF	.	TRBV7-9
CASSPSRLAGGYNEQFF	.	TRBV7-8
CASSLKGGTEAFF	few	TRBV7-3
CASSTPGNTEAFF	.	TRBV9
CASSSGTGNTEAFF	.	TRBV11-3
CAINFLDAGRHGYTF	few	TRBV10-3
CASSQFYRENTIYF	.	TRBV4-1
CASSTGQESSYNSPLHF	.	TRBV5-1
CASSQDRGTDTQYF	few	TRBV10-1
CASSPLTGASQPQHF	.	TRBV4-1
CASSATPGLAGTDTQYF	.	TRBV7-6
CASSRLAGGGNEQFF	.	TRBV28
CSGDRAYGYTF	.	TRBV29-1
CASRTGKETSPLHF	.	TRBV2
CASAQVGQGNSPLHF	.	TRBV6-4
CASSAGYYEQYF	.	TRBV18
CSARRDTIYF	.	TRBV20-1
CASSSSTNTGELFF	.	TRBV11-3
CASSPKDRGHGYTF	.	TRBV18
CASSRPTSGGRVDTQYF	.	TRBV11-2
CASSLRQGDGYTF	.	TRBV7-9
CASSAAGRNEAFF	.	TRBV9